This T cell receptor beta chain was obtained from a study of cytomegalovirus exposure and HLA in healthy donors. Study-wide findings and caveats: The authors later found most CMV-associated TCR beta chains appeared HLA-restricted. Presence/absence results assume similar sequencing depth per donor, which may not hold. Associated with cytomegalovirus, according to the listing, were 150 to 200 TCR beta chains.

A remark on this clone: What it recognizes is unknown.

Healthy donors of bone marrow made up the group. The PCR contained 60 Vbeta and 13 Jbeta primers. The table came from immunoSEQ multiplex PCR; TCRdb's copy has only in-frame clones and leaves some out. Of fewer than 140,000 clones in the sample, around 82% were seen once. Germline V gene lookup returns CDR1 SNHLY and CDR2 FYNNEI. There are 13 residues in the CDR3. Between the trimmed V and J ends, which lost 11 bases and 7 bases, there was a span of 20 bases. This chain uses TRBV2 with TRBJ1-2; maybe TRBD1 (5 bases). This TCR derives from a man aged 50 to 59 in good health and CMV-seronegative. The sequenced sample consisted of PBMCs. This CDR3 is CASGGARGVGYTF. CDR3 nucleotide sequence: TGTGCCTCCGGAGGGGCGCGAGGGGTTGGCTACACCTTC.